Below, 3 T cell receptor beta chains from the same sample are listed, as sequenced in a study of cytomegalovirus exposure and HLA in healthy donors. PCR involved 60 Vbeta and 13 Jbeta primers. Here immunoSEQ multiplex PCR was the method, and the copy in TCRdb shows in-frame clones only, minus some. The profile shows more than 150,000 clones, 75% to 85% of them singletons. The source material was PBMCs. Receptors originate from a girl under 10 years old in good health and CMV-seropositive.

The J gene is TRBJ2-1, the V gene TRBV27, with a weak D call TRBD2 (5 bases). The CDR3 length is 14 residues. Germline CDR1 is MNHEY and CDR2 is SMNVEV (reference sequence). Trimming cost V 3 bases and J 4 bases, with 10 bases left between them. For the CDR3, the DNA is TGTGCCAGCAGTTTTGGAGGTAGATACAATGAGCAGTTCTTC. Protein: CASSFGGRYNEQFF.

The rearrangement joins TRBV2 to TRBJ2-2, with D perhaps TRBD2 (5 bases). Germline assignment: CDR1 SNHLY and CDR2 FYNNEI. The V end lost 4 bases, the J end lost 3 bases, and 21 bases lay between the germline ends. The CDR3 has 18 residues. CDR3 protein: CASSVMKIGSSYTGELFF. The CDR3 bases are TGTGCCAGCAGTGTTATGAAGATAGGGAGTAGCTACACCGGGGAGCTGTTTTTT.

J is TRBJ2-2 and V is TRBV5-4, with unresolved D. The CDR3 runs to 11 residues. The germline V gene encodes CDR1 SGHNT and CDR2 YYREEE (reference sequence). Trimming shortened V by 6 bases and J by 5 bases, and 5 bases separated the two germline ends. CDR3 region: CASTETGELFF. The CDR3 DNA reads TGTGCCAGCACCGAGACCGGGGAGCTGTTTTTT.